This TCR beta chain was found in a study of lymphopenia after photon versus proton radiotherapy. Study-wide results and limits: Only patients who died were analyzed for survival; proton advantage is unproven. After lymphocyte nadir, photon-treated repertoires showed oligoclonal expansion, especially CD8+ Temra.

The CDR3 covers 16 residues. Trimming pared 2 bases from V and 6 bases from J, leaving 17 bases between. CDR1 WSHSY and CDR2 SAAADI come from the germline V gene. Of note for this clone: Antigen unknown.

Using immunoSEQ multiplex PCR, the repertoire was profiled, and TCRdb retains in-frame clones only, with some absent. The sample has 150,000 or so clones; about 88% are singletons. The clonotype was recovered from a man between 50 and 59 years old with gastric cancer. The chain joins TRBV10-2 to TRBJ2-1; perhaps TRBD1 as D (6 bases). The source material was peripheral blood, sampled from a patient treated with photon-based radiotherapy. The CDR3 here is CASSEGTTDRRNEQFF. CDR3 DNA: TGCGCCAGCAGTGAGGGGACAACCGATAGGCGCAATGAGCAGTTCTTC.